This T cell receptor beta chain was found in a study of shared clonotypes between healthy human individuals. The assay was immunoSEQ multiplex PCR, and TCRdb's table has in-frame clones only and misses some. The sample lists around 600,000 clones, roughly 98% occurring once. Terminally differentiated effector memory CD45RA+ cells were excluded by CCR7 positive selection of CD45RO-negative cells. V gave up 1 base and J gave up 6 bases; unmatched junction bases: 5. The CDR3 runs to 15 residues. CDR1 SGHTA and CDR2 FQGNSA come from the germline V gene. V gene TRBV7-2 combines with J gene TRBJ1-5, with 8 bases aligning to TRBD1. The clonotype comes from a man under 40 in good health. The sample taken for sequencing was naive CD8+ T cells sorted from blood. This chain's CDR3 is CASSLEAGGFQPQHF. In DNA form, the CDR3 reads TGTGCCAGCAGCTTAGAGGCAGGGGGCTTTCAGCCCCAGCATTTT.